The 3 T cell receptor beta chains below all came from one sample that was sequenced in a study of T cell responses to AZD1222 COVID-19 vaccine. The assay was immunoSEQ multiplex PCR, and TCRdb's table has in-frame clones only and misses some. The sample gives 75,000 to 100,000 clones, 88% of which show up once; 2.5% to 3.5% is in the top ten. The sequenced sample was peripheral blood, obtained on day 0 of AZD1222 vaccination. These receptors all stem from an adult in good health.

J is TRBJ2-3 and V is TRBV7-9; 8 bases align to TRBD2. With V trimmed by 7 bases and J by 4 bases, 19 bases remained unmatched. This CDR3 contains 18 residues. The V gene's germline CDR1 is SEHNR and CDR2 FQNEAQ (reference sequence). The CDR3: CASTKPGLGKGIADTQYF. CDR3 sequence (DNA): TGTGCCAGCACTAAGCCGGGACTAGGAAAAGGCATCGCAGATACGCAGTATTTT.

The gene calls are TRBV15 and TRBJ2-7; maybe TRBD1 (5 bases). This CDR3 contains 16 residues. V lost 0 bases and J lost 3, with 15 bases in between. The germline CDR1 and CDR2 sequences are LNHNV and YYDKDF (reference sequence). The CDR3 sequence is CATSRDAGFWVYEQYF. DNA of the CDR3: TGTGCCACCAGCAGAGATGCAGGGTTCTGGGTCTACGAGCAGTACTTC. Using reference TRBV15 and TRBJ2-7 for the parts outside the CDR3, the full variable domain is DAMVIQNPRYQVTQFGKPVTLSCSQTLNHNVMYWYQQKSSQAPKLLFHYYDKDFNNEADTPDNFQSRRPNTSFCFLDIRSPGLGDTAMYLCATSRDAGFWVYEQYFGPGTRLTVT.

The chain joins TRBV30 to TRBJ1-6; D ambiguous. CDR3 size: 12 residues. CDR1 and CDR2 (germline): GTSNPN, SVGIG (reference sequence). The V end was cut by 1 base, the J end by 9 bases, with 7 bases between. The CDR3 bases are TGTGCCTGGAGTGAATCAGGTTCACCCCTCCACTTT. Amino acid sequence: CAWSESGSPLHF.